Below, 13 T cell receptor beta chains from the same sample are listed, as sequenced in a study of cytomegalovirus exposure and HLA in healthy donors. The PCR had 60 Vbeta and 13 Jbeta primers. Using immunoSEQ multiplex PCR, the repertoire was profiled, and TCRdb retains in-frame clones only, with some absent. The sample lists 110,000 or so clones; over 65% were seen once. The sample comprised PBMCs. The source of these receptors is a woman aged 18 to 35 in good health and CMV-seronegative.

The chain combines TRBV28 with TRBJ1-5; 7 nucleotides line up with TRBD1. CDR3 length: 16 amino acids. Trimming removed 0 bases from V and 6 bases from J; junction bases left unmatched: 8. From germline, CDR1 is MDHEN and CDR2 SYDVKM. CDR3 DNA: TGTGCCAGCAGTTTATGGAGACAGGGAATTGGTCAGCCCCAGCATTTT. Translated, it gives CASSLWRQGIGQPQHF.

Concerning this clone itself: An end of the junction differs from the germline gene, which may be a read error. This chain uses TRBV7-2 with TRBJ1-2; a possible D gene is TRBD1 (5 bases). The CDR3 covers 14 residues. Per the germline V gene, CDR1 is SGHTA and CDR2 is FQGNSA. CDR3 region: CANSLAQGTYGYTF. CDR3 nucleotide sequence: TGTGCCAACAGCTTAGCCCAGGGTACCTATGGCTACACCTTC.

V gene TRBV29-1 combines with J gene TRBJ1-1; TRBD1 agrees at 8 bases. V dropped 6 bases and J dropped 7; count of bases not matched to a gene: 13. The V gene's germline CDR1 is SQVTM and CDR2 ANQGSEA. The CDR3 consists of 14 residues. CDR3 sequence reads: CSVDPTGGRSEAFF. The DNA of the CDR3 is TGCAGCGTAGACCCAACAGGGGGGCGAAGTGAAGCTTTCTTT.

This sequence joins TRBV28 and TRBJ1-1, with 7 bases matching TRBD1. V dropped 5 bases and J dropped 1; count of bases not matched to a gene: 1. Germline V CDR1 and CDR2: MDHEN, SYDVKM. CDR3 size: 13 residues. CDR3 nucleotide sequence: TGTGCCAGCAGTCCAGGGGGGAACACTGAAGCTTTCTTT. Its protein product is CASSPGGNTEAFF. Filled out from reference TRBV28 and TRBJ1-1, the complete variable domain reads DVKVTQSSRYLVKRTGEKVFLECVQDMDHENMFWYRQDPGLGLRLIYFSYDVKMKEKGDIPEGYSVSREKKERFSLILESASTNQTSMYLCASSPGGNTEAFFGQGTRLTVV.

This chain's CDR3 is CASSPRVGGGLQETQYF. The DNA for the CDR3 is TGTGCCAGCTCACCTCGGGTCGGGGGGGGCCTCCAAGAGACCCAGTACTTC. The chain is built from TRBV18 and TRBJ2-5; TRBD2 aligns across 8 bases. The V and J ends lost 3 bases and 1 base, in that order; junction bases with no gene match: 10. The CDR3 sequence is 17 residues long. Germline lookup yields CDR1 KGHSH and CDR2 LQKENI. Full variable domain (remainder filled in from reference TRBV18 and TRBJ2-5): NAGVMQNPRHLVRRRGQEARLRCSPMKGHSHVYWYRQLPEEGLKFMVYLQKENIIDESGMPKERFSAEFPKEGPSILRIQQVVRGDSAAYFCASSPRVGGGLQETQYFGPGTRLLVL.

Remarks on this clone: Compared with germline, one end of the junction differs, possibly owing to a read error. The chain carries TRBV29-1 and TRBJ2-3; 7 bases agree with TRBD2. CDR1 SQVTM and CDR2 ANQGSEA come from the germline V gene. The CDR3 runs 15 residues. CDR3 amino acids: CSALTGRGAYDTRYF. In nucleotides, the CDR3 is TGCAGCGCCCTGACGGGGAGGGGAGCGTATGATACGCGGTATTTT.

The rearrangement uses TRBV7-8 and TRBJ1-1; TRBD1 might be the D (5 bases). Germline CDR1 reads SGHVS; CDR2 reads FQNEAQ. V was cut by 1 base and J by 6 bases, with 12 bases left in between. The CDR3 has 14 residues. The CDR3 bases are TGTGCCAGCAGCTTAGACCAGGGTCTTTCTGAAGCTTTCTTT. This encodes CASSLDQGLSEAFF.

This rearrangement joins TRBV12-5 to TRBJ1-2, with 7 bases matching TRBD1. The germline gives CDR1 LGHNT, CDR2 FRNRAP. The CDR3 consists of 15 residues. Unmatched junction bases numbered 8, after V lost 1 base and J lost 6 bases. CDR3 region: CASGLETGTVNGYTF. In DNA form, the CDR3 reads TGTGCTAGTGGTTTGGAAACCGGGACAGTGAATGGCTACACCTTC.

The V gene is TRBV7-9, the J gene TRBJ2-3; 7 positions match TRBD1. Germline assignment: CDR1 SEHNR and CDR2 FQNEAQ (reference sequence). Unmatched junction bases numbered 11, after V lost 5 bases and J lost 0 bases. This CDR3 is built from 17 residues. The CDR3 nucleotides read TGTGCCAGCAGCCCCCGCCCCAGGGGGTCTAGCACAGATACGCAGTATTTT. Its translation: CASSPRPRGSSTDTQYF. Looking up the rest from reference TRBV7-9 and TRBJ2-3 gives the full variable domain: DTGVSQNPRHKITKRGQNVTFRCDPISEHNRLYWYRQTLGQGPEFLTYFQNEAQLEKSRLLSDRFSAERPKGSFSTLEIQRTEQGDSAMYLCASSPRPRGSSTDTQYFGPGTRLTVL.

This chain connects TRBV10-3 to TRBJ2-3; 13 bases match TRBD2. This CDR3 is 16 amino acids long. The V and J ends lost 4 bases and 4 bases, in that order; junction bases with no gene match: 5. CDR1 is ENHRY, CDR2 SYGVKD, per germline. The CDR3 nucleotides are TGTGCCATCAGTGCCAGGACTAGCGGGAGATCAGATACGCAGTATTTT. This encodes CAISARTSGRSDTQYF.

The gene calls are TRBV5-6 and TRBJ1-4; the match to TRBD1 covers 8 bases. The CDR3 is 14 residues long. Unmatched junction bases numbered 9, after V lost 4 bases and J lost 10 bases. The germline V gene encodes CDR1 SGHDT and CDR2 YYEEEE. This CDR3 is CASSPGQGGAKLFF. Written as DNA, the CDR3 is TGTGCCAGCAGCCCAGGACAGGGAGGTGCAAAACTGTTTTTT.

This chain uses TRBV7-9 with TRBJ1-4, with D maybe TRBD1 (5 bases). The V end was cut by 0 bases, the J end by 7 bases, with 12 bases between. The CDR3 loop spans 15 amino acids. Germline values: CDR1 SEHNR, CDR2 FQNEAQ (reference sequence). The CDR3 spells CASSLAGGLGEKLFF. The CDR3 nucleotides read TGTGCCAGCAGCTTAGCGGGGGGATTGGGTGAAAAACTGTTTTTT.

In DNA form, the CDR3 reads TGTGCCAGCAGTAGCCGAAGGGGAGGGGATCAGCCCCAGCATTTT. Residues: CASSSRRGGDQPQHF. The gene calls are TRBV27 and TRBJ1-5, with a weak D call TRBD1 (5 bases). The length of the CDR3 is 15 residues. Trimming shortened V by 5 bases and J by 5 bases, and 16 bases separated the two germline ends. The germline V gene has CDR1 MNHEY and CDR2 SMNVEV (reference sequence).